This passage covers 20 T cell receptor beta chains from one sample sequenced in a study of blood T cell repertoires in COVID-19 (TCRdb year 2020). The library relied on the immunoSEQ multiplex PCR assay. TCRdb re-hosts the immuneACCESS table, in-frame sequences only. Its copies lack some clones; in the studies checked, an unresolved V gene accounts for under half of them, and the cause for the rest is not known. The sample table shows 50,000 or so clones, and under 85% are seen once. The top ten clonotypes cover approximately 15% of the sample. Sequencing used peripheral blood. These receptors were obtained from a man in his forties or fifties with acute or convalescent COVID-19.

The chain joins TRBV5-5 to TRBJ2-7; tentative D call: TRBD1 (6 bases). V dropped 1 base and J dropped 2 bases, with 7 bases sitting between them. CDR1 and CDR2 from the germline V gene are SGHKS and YYEKEE (reference sequence). The CDR3 sequence is 13 residues long. This CDR3 reads CASSLQGPYEQYV. For the CDR3, the DNA is TGTGCCAGCAGCTTGCAGGGGCCCTACGAGCAGTACGTC.

The V call is TRBV6-6, the J call TRBJ1-1; 8 bases are shared with TRBD1. V trimming: 6 bases; J trimming: 9 bases; junction bases outside the gene matches: 6. CDR1 and CDR2 (germline): MNHNY, SVGAGI (reference sequence). This CDR3 has 12 amino acids. Here the CDR3 reads CASSQDRVQAFF. CDR3 sequence (DNA): TGTGCCAGCAGCCAGGACAGGGTCCAAGCTTTCTTT.

The chain employs TRBV7-8 and TRBJ1-3; D is uncertain. CDR1 is SGHVS and CDR2 is FQNEAQ in the germline V gene. The V gene lost 2 bases and the J gene lost 2 bases, with 19 bases spanning the gap. The CDR3 spans 18 residues. The CDR3: CASSLSHSRGVAGNTIYF. CDR3 coding DNA: TGTGCCAGCAGCTTATCCCATAGTCGGGGAGTTGCTGGAAACACCATATATTTT.

The chain couples TRBV2 to TRBJ2-5; TRBD1 aligns across 9 bases. Looked up from germline, CDR1 is SNHLY and CDR2 is FYNNEI. V gave up 6 bases and J gave up 5 bases; unmatched junction bases: 4. This CDR3 comprises 13 residues. CDR3 in amino acids: CASRGTGRETQYF. Here the CDR3 DNA reads TGTGCCAGCAGAGGGACAGGGAGGGAGACCCAGTACTTC.

The chain couples TRBV19 to TRBJ1-1, with a possible D match to TRBD1 (6 bases). The CDR3 is 12 amino acids. Germline CDR1 is LNHDA and CDR2 is SQIVND (reference sequence). Deletions cut 7 bases from V and 1 base from J, with 7 bases between. This chain's CDR3 is CASKQGNTEAFF. CDR3 in DNA: TGTGCCAGTAAACAGGGGAACACTGAAGCTTTCTTT.

The chain is built from TRBV19 and TRBJ1-1; 12 positions match TRBD1. Looked up from germline, CDR1 is LNHDA and CDR2 is SQIVND (reference sequence). The length of the CDR3 is 17 residues. Unmatched junction bases numbered 6, after V lost 3 bases and J lost 1 base. As DNA, the CDR3 is TGTGCCAGTAGTATCGGGACAGGGGGCTCGTCGAACACTGAAGCTTTCTTT. It translates to CASSIGTGGSSNTEAFF. Full variable domain (missing parts from reference TRBV19 and TRBJ1-1): DGGITQSPKYLFRKEGQNVTLSCEQNLNHDAMYWYRQDPGQGLRLIYYSQIVNDFQKGDIAEGYSVSREKKESFPLTVTSAQKNPTAFYLCASSIGTGGSSNTEAFFGQGTRLTVV.

The J gene is TRBJ2-1, the V gene TRBV6-5; 16 bases fit TRBD2. V lost 6 bases, J lost 13 bases, and 6 bases stayed unmatched. Looked up from germline, CDR1 is MNHEY and CDR2 is SVGAGI. CDR3 length: 14 residues. CDR3 nucleotides: TGTGCCAGCAGATTGGGACTAGCGGGGGGGCCCCAGTTCTTC. Amino acid sequence: CASRLGLAGGPQFF.

This clone was detected only a few times. The rearrangement joins TRBV30 to TRBJ1-1; 9 positions agree with TRBD1. This CDR3 has 15 amino acids. From germline, CDR1 is GTSNPN and CDR2 SVGIG (reference sequence). V was pared by 2 bases and J by 6 bases, with 10 bases of the junction left unmatched. Written as DNA, the CDR3 is TGTGCCTGGAGTCCCTTAGGACAGGGGTCGCCTGAAGCTTTCTTT. Protein sequence: CAWSPLGQGSPEAFF.

CDR3 nucleotide sequence: TGTGCCAGCAGCTTAACAGGGGGTTCTACCGGGGAGCTGTTTTTT. It codes for CASSLTGGSTGELFF. The chain links TRBV11-3 to TRBJ2-2; 8 bases fit TRBD1. Germline CDR1 reads SGHNT; CDR2 reads YENEEA. Germline trimming cut 2 bases from V and 5 bases from J; bases unmatched to any gene: 4. The CDR3 has 15 amino acids.

V is TRBV5-1 and J is TRBJ2-5, with 12 bases matching TRBD1. Germline V lookup: CDR1 SGHRS, CDR2 YFSETQ. This CDR3 is built from 18 residues. The V gene end was trimmed by 4 bases and the J gene end by 7 bases; junction bases not matched to a gene: 17. For the CDR3, the DNA is TGCGCCAGCAGCCCCGGGACAGGGGGCTTCGGTACGCCTGCGACCCAGTACTTC. It codes for CASSPGTGGFGTPATQYF.

This clone was seen only once. V gene TRBV27 combines with J gene TRBJ1-5; 9 nucleotides line up with TRBD1. V shed 3 bases and J 5 bases; nucleotides not matched to a gene: 5. The CDR3 loop spans 15 amino acids. Germline CDR1 reads MNHEY; CDR2 reads SMNVEV (reference sequence). The CDR3 region is CASSLTGGGDQPQHF. CDR3 in DNA: TGTGCCAGCAGTTTGACAGGGGGTGGGGATCAGCCCCAGCATTTT.

The chain links TRBV30 to TRBJ1-6; 8 positions agree with TRBD1. Germline loops: CDR1 GTSNPN, CDR2 SVGIG (reference sequence). Germline trimming cut 4 bases from V and 9 bases from J; bases unmatched to any gene: 14. This CDR3 is 16 amino acids long. CDR3: CAWTFPGAGGSSPLHF. The CDR3 DNA reads TGTGCCTGGACCTTTCCCGGGGCAGGGGGCTCTTCACCCCTCCACTTT.

This clone was observed once. This chain connects TRBV30 to TRBJ1-1, with D unclear. Germline V CDR1 and CDR2: GTSNPN, SVGIG (reference sequence). CDR3 length equals 13 residues. The V end lost 4 bases, the J end lost 2 bases, and 11 bases lay between the germline ends. In DNA, the CDR3 is TGTGCCTGGACCCGGACTGTAAACACTGAAGCTTTCTTT. It translates to CAWTRTVNTEAFF.

The rearrangement uses TRBV12-5 and TRBJ1-6; TRBD1 might be the D (5 bases). This CDR3 is built from 17 residues. Germline CDR1 and CDR2: LGHNT and FRNRAP. Trimming took off 3 bases at V and 0 bases at J, with 12 bases between the two ends. This CDR3 is CASGFVRDYSYNSPLHF. For the CDR3, the DNA is TGTGCTAGTGGTTTTGTCAGGGATTACTCCTATAATTCACCCCTCCACTTT.

This rearrangement joins TRBV29-1 to TRBJ1-2; 7 nucleotides agree with TRBD1. V shed 4 bases and J 8 bases; nucleotides not matched to a gene: 7. The length of the CDR3 is 12 residues. Per germline, CDR1 SQVTM and CDR2 ANQGSEA. The CDR3 bases are TGCAGCGTTGGTCACAGGGGAAAAGGCTACACCTTC. Translating gives CSVGHRGKGYTF.

This chain connects TRBV12-3 or TRBV12-4 to TRBJ2-1; D call uncertain. Trimming pared 2 bases from V and 6 bases from J, leaving 8 bases between. There are 13 residues in the CDR3. CDR3 sequence reads: CASSLLAGNEQFF. The DNA of the CDR3 is TGTGCCAGCAGTTTATTAGCTGGCAATGAGCAGTTCTTC.

The chain recombines TRBV7-9 with TRBJ2-1; 9 bases line up with TRBD1. The germline V gene encodes CDR1 SEHNR and CDR2 FQNEAQ (reference sequence). This CDR3 spans 16 amino acids. The J segment lost 4 bases and the V segment lost 5 bases, leaving 9 bases of the junction unmatched. The CDR3 nucleotides are TGTGCCAGCAGCGAGGGACAGGGAGATCCTTACAATGAGCAGTTCTTC. Its protein product is CASSEGQGDPYNEQFF.

The V gene is TRBV5-1, the J gene TRBJ1-2, with 8 bases matching TRBD1. J lost 3 bases, V lost 3 bases, and 1 base had no gene match. The germline gives CDR1 SGHRS, CDR2 YFSETQ. CDR3 length: 13 amino acids. As DNA, the CDR3 is TGCGCCAGCAGCTGGGGACAGGACTATGGCTACACCTTC. It specifies CASSWGQDYGYTF.

Worth noting for this clone: At one of its ends the junction is not consistent with the germline gene, which may arise from a read error. V gene TRBV5-1 combines with J gene TRBJ1-1, with TRBD1 as a possible D gene (5 bases). Looked up from germline, CDR1 is SGHRS and CDR2 is YFSETQ. The CDR3 contains 15 residues. DNA of the CDR3: TGCGCCCGCAGCTTGGGTGGGGGGGAGAACACTGAAGCTTTCTTT. Translating gives CARSLGGGENTEAFF.

This sequence joins TRBV30 and TRBJ1-2, with D tentatively TRBD1 (5 bases). Germline V gene sequence: CDR1 GTSNPN, CDR2 SVGIG (reference sequence). The ends were cut back, 6 bases at V and 5 bases at J, with 19 bases in the middle. There are 14 residues in the CDR3. CDR3 protein: CACSNPGKKYGYTF. In DNA, the CDR3 is TGTGCCTGCTCGAACCCAGGGAAAAAGTATGGCTACACCTTC.